Sequencing of this T cell receptor (beta chain) was carried out in a study of shared clonotypes between healthy human individuals. Here immunoSEQ multiplex PCR was the method, and the copy in TCRdb shows in-frame clones only, minus some. The profile shows around 2.3 million clones, 90% to 96% of them singletons. Points on this clone: What it binds is not known.

Study-level points and caveats: Compared with clonotypes that all four donors shared, non-shared clonotypes had lower generation probabilities. A limitation of the genetic and exposure-history diversity represented arose from few donors.

The ends were cut back, 1 base at V and 6 bases at J, with 8 bases in the middle. The length of the CDR3 is 14 residues. Germline lookup yields CDR1 SGHRS and CDR2 YFSETQ. Input material: naive CD4+ T cells sorted from blood. This sample's subset: CD45RA+ positively selected. The clonotype comes from a man aged 18 to 29 in good health. This sequence joins TRBV5-1 and TRBJ1-6; no firm D call. For the CDR3, the DNA is TGCGCCAGCAGCTTGTGGGTTACTAATTCACCCCTCCACTTT. Encoded protein: CASSLWVTNSPLHF.